The 26 T cell receptor beta chains listed next were all sequenced from one sample in a study of control samples from healthy donors and cancer patients. Sequencing used immunoSEQ multiplex PCR; TCRdb keeps in-frame clones, though not all of them. The sample has 95,000 to 100,000 clones; approximately 90% are singletons. Sequencing input: blood. The receptors here all came from a young man in good health.

V and J are TRBV12-3 or TRBV12-4 and TRBJ2-1; D not certain. This CDR3 has 11 residues. Trimming stripped 9 bases from V and 5 bases from J, with 8 bases between. CDR3 sequence: CASSVDNEQFF. In DNA form, the CDR3 reads TGTGCCAGTTCTGTAGACAATGAGCAGTTCTTC.

CDR3 region: CASSTRRGNTEAFF. As DNA, the CDR3 is TGTGCCAGTAGTACAAGGAGGGGGAACACTGAAGCTTTCTTT. The V gene is TRBV19, the J gene TRBJ1-1, with D tentatively TRBD1 (5 bases). The CDR3 is 14 amino acids. CDR1 and CDR2 (germline): LNHDA, SQIVND (reference sequence). Trimming removed 4 bases at V and 1 base at J, with 10 bases between.

The chain recombines TRBV6-5 with TRBJ2-1, with 7 positions matching TRBD2. The V gene's germline CDR1 is MNHEY and CDR2 SVGAGI. V lost 8 bases, J lost 7 bases, and 14 bases stayed unmatched. The CDR3 spans 15 residues. This chain's CDR3 is CASGLITGGNNEQFF. Here the CDR3 DNA reads TGTGCCAGCGGGTTAATCACGGGGGGTAATAATGAGCAGTTCTTC.

In DNA form, the CDR3 reads TGTGCCAGCAGCCCGAAAAGCAAGAACACTGAAGCTTTCTTT. This gives the protein CASSPKSKNTEAFF. The chain links TRBV5-4 to TRBJ1-1; the D is unclear. This CDR3 is 14 amino acids long. Trimming removed 4 bases from V and 1 base from J, with 11 bases in between. Germline CDR1 is SGHNT and CDR2 is YYREEE (reference sequence).

V and J are TRBV5-1 and TRBJ1-2; 12 nucleotides line up with TRBD1. From germline, CDR1 is SGHRS and CDR2 YFSETQ. The CDR3 covers 16 residues. The junction had 3 bases not matched to a gene; V was cut back by 3 bases and J by 0 bases. CDR3 nucleotides: TGCGCCAGCAGCTCGGGACAGGGGGCCCCTAACTATGGCTACACCTTC. Translated: CASSSGQGAPNYGYTF.

The chain links TRBV27 to TRBJ2-2; the D is unclear. CDR3 length equals 14 residues. V lost 2 bases and J lost 3, with 7 bases in between. Germline CDR1 and CDR2: MNHEY and SMNVEV (reference sequence). This CDR3 reads CASSLEEHTGELFF. The CDR3 DNA follows: TGTGCCAGCAGTTTAGAAGAACACACCGGGGAGCTGTTTTTT.

The rearrangement links TRBV19 to TRBJ2-4, with 14 bases lining up with TRBD2. Trimming removed 9 bases from V and 1 base from J; junction bases left unmatched: 17. CDR1 and CDR2 from the germline V gene are LNHDA and SQIVND (reference sequence). The CDR3 runs to 20 residues. The CDR3 bases are TGTGCCAGCACAGTTGGGACTAGCGGGAGTTTCGAGTTGGCCAAAAACATTCAGTACTTC. Protein product: CASTVGTSGSFELAKNIQYF.

This sequence joins TRBV5-1 and TRBJ2-2, with D possibly TRBD2 on 6 matching bases. Germline CDR1 reads SGHRS; CDR2 reads YFSETQ. The V gene lost 3 bases and the J gene lost 4 bases, with 16 bases spanning the gap. This CDR3 comprises 16 residues. CDR3: CASSSPAGTLTGELFF. In nucleotides, the CDR3 is TGCGCCAGCAGCTCGCCTGCCGGGACTCTCACCGGGGAGCTGTTTTTT.

The V and J genes are TRBV10-1 and TRBJ2-2; 9 nucleotides match TRBD2. V trimming: 3 bases; J trimming: 2 bases; junction bases outside the gene matches: 10. The CDR3 runs 18 residues. Germline V lookup: CDR1 WNHNN, CDR2 SYGVQD (reference sequence). The CDR3 reads CASSDSGLARRNTGELFF. CDR3 in DNA: TGCGCCAGCAGTGATTCGGGACTAGCACGTAGAAACACCGGGGAGCTGTTTTTT.

The chain uses TRBV11-3 and TRBJ2-2; D is uncertain. The CDR3 loop spans 14 amino acids. The germline CDR1 and CDR2 sequences are SGHNT and YENEEA. V was pared by 9 bases and J by 0 bases, with 11 bases between. The CDR3 DNA follows: TGTGCCAGTTCGACTCGAACGAACACCGGGGAGCTGTTTTTT. Amino acid sequence: CASSTRTNTGELFF.

This clone was counted between two and nine times. J is TRBJ1-5 and V is TRBV28; tentative D call: TRBD1 (5 bases). The CDR3 totals 13 residues. The ends were cut back, 1 base at V and 7 bases at J, with 8 bases in the middle. The germline V gene encodes CDR1 MDHEN and CDR2 SYDVKM. The CDR3 loop reads CASSLFQGQPQHF. DNA of the CDR3: TGTGCCAGCAGTTTATTTCAGGGACAGCCCCAGCATTTT.

The J gene is TRBJ2-7, the V gene TRBV5-5, with D possibly TRBD2 on 5 matching bases. The CDR3 has 15 amino acids. The V gene lost 3 bases and the J gene lost 3 bases, with 16 bases spanning the gap. Germline lookup yields CDR1 SGHKS and CDR2 YYEKEE (reference sequence). This CDR3 reads CASSSTHGGYYEQYF. The CDR3, as DNA: TGTGCCAGCAGCTCGACTCACGGAGGCTACTACGAGCAGTACTTC.

V and J are TRBV2 and TRBJ2-7, with D possibly called TRBD1 or TRBD2 (6 bases each). Trimming pared 3 bases from V and 5 bases from J, leaving 11 bases between. CDR3 length: 13 amino acids. Per the germline V gene, CDR1 is SNHLY and CDR2 is FYNNEI. The CDR3 protein is CASSDQGRNEQYF. For the CDR3, the DNA is TGTGCCAGCAGTGACCAGGGGAGGAACGAGCAGTACTTC.

The V gene is TRBV11-2, the J gene TRBJ1-2, with D maybe TRBD1 (5 bases). V gave up 2 bases and J gave up 7 bases, with 14 bases separating them. The CDR3 covers 14 residues. Looked up from germline, CDR1 is SGHAT and CDR2 is FQNNGV. The CDR3 sequence is CASSLTGGAGGYTF. The CDR3 DNA sequence: TGTGCCAGCAGCTTAACAGGAGGGGCAGGTGGCTACACCTTC.

The chain couples TRBV12-3 or TRBV12-4 to TRBJ1-2; D perhaps matches TRBD1 (5 bases). V was clipped by 6 bases and J by 4 bases, with 12 bases between them. This CDR3 is 13 amino acids long. The CDR3 nucleotides are TGTGCCAGCAGGTCTACAGGAAGCTATGGCTACACCTTC. Translating gives CASRSTGSYGYTF.

This chain joins TRBV5-6 and TRBJ2-3, with a possible D match to TRBD2 (7 bases). The CDR3 extends over 16 amino acids. V lost 0 bases to trimming and J lost 2 bases, with 13 bases between them. Germline assignment: CDR1 SGHDT and CDR2 YYEEEE. The CDR3 sequence: CASSLARGAYTDTQYF. CDR3 nucleotides: TGTGCCAGCAGCTTGGCTCGGGGGGCCTACACAGATACGCAGTATTTT.

The rearrangement joins TRBV7-2 to TRBJ2-2; D tentatively reads TRBD1 or TRBD2 (7 bases each). The germline V gene encodes CDR1 SGHTA and CDR2 FQGNSA. V shed 4 bases and J shed 5 bases, with 20 bases lying between them. The CDR3 consists of 17 residues. This CDR3 reads CASSSRSGRGGTGELFF. Written as DNA, the CDR3 is TGTGCCAGCAGCTCCAGGTCGGGCAGGGGGGGGACCGGGGAGCTGTTTTTT.

This rearrangement joins TRBV4-1 to TRBJ2-7, with D perhaps given as TRBD1 or TRBD2 (5 bases each). The germline V and J ends were trimmed by 4 bases and 4 bases, with 20 bases remaining between them. CDR1 MGHRA and CDR2 YSYEKL come from the germline V gene. The CDR3 contains 16 residues. This CDR3 is CASSLQISGTPYEQYF. The CDR3 DNA sequence: TGCGCCAGCAGCCTCCAAATATCCGGGACCCCGTACGAGCAGTACTTC.

The CDR3 bases are TGTGCCAGCAGCCTTCCTCATCCGCGGGAGCAGTACTTC. This translates into CASSLPHPREQYF. The rearrangement joins TRBV6-2 or TRBV6-3 to TRBJ2-7, with D unclear. Germline loops: CDR1 MNHEY, CDR2 SVGEGT. The germline V and J ends were trimmed by 6 bases and 7 bases, with 16 bases remaining between them. The CDR3 totals 13 residues.

The genes are TRBV5-6 and TRBJ1-4; 7 positions match TRBD1. The junction had 16 bases not matched to a gene; V was cut back by 4 bases and J by 4 bases. The CDR3 is 18 residues long. CDR1 and CDR2 (germline): SGHDT, YYEEEE. The CDR3 spells CASSLSSRGLRDNEKLFF. Written as DNA, the CDR3 is TGTGCCAGCAGCCTAAGTAGTAGGGGGCTTCGTGATAATGAAAAACTGTTTTTT.

As for this clone: No DNA is shown, since the ends of the CDR3 on it are uncertain; the CDR3 is the one TCRdb lists. The V gene is TRBV28, the J gene TRBJ2-3; TRBD2 is the table's D call, not checked against the DNA. The germline gives CDR1 MDHEN, CDR2 SYDVKM. 16 amino acids form the CDR3, both terminal residues included. CDR3 sequence reads: CASSSSTSSSRGTQYF.

As for this clone: Different DNA sequences within this sample yield the same CDR3. The chain carries TRBV5-1 and TRBJ2-3; D is unresolved. The CDR3 spans 12 residues. Trimming took 4 bases from V and 0 from J, leaving 3 bases between them. Germline-derived CDR1 and CDR2 are SGHRS and YFSETQ. The CDR3 spells CASSVSTDTQYF. CDR3 bases: TGCGCCAGCAGCGTTAGCACAGATACGCAGTATTTT. Drawing the rest from reference TRBV5-1 and TRBJ2-3, the complete variable domain is KAGVTQTPRYLIKTRGQQVTLSCSPISGHRSVSWYQQTPGQGLQFLFEYFSETQRNKGNFPGRFSGRQFSNSRSEMNVSTLELGDSALYLCASSVSTDTQYFGPGTRLTVL.

DNA of the CDR3: TGCGCCAGCAGCCAAGCGGCGGGAGGGCCCCCAGATACGCAGTATTTT. Translated: CASSQAAGGPPDTQYF. V is TRBV4-3 and J is TRBJ2-3; 9 bases line up with TRBD2. Germline V lookup: CDR1 LGHNA, CDR2 YSLEER. The CDR3 spans 16 residues. V gave up 1 base and J gave up 4 bases; unmatched junction bases: 6.

The chain uses TRBV12-3 or TRBV12-4 and TRBJ2-7; D is perhaps TRBD2 (5 bases). V was clipped by 5 bases and J by 5 bases, with 10 bases between them. The CDR3 has 12 residues. The CDR3 nucleotides are TGTGCCAGCAGTCGGAGGCAGGACGAGCAGTACGTC. This gives the protein CASSRRQDEQYV.

The chain carries TRBV29-1 and TRBJ1-1; D unresolved. Germline V CDR1 and CDR2: SQVTM, ANQGSEA. V dropped 0 bases and J dropped 1 base, with 6 bases sitting between them. The CDR3 spans 13 residues. CDR3: CSVEEQPNTEAFF. The CDR3 DNA is TGCAGCGTTGAAGAACAGCCGAACACTGAAGCTTTCTTT.

This sequence joins TRBV21-1 and TRBJ2-1. TRBV21-1 is a pseudogene segment. CDR3 size: 18 residues. In DNA form, the CDR3 reads TGTGCCAGCACCCATCACCCGCCTGGGGTAGGGGAGTACAATGAGCAGTTCTTC. Translation gives CASTHHPPGVGEYNEQFF.